One and the same sample provided the 3 T cell receptor beta chains below, sequenced in a study of post-analysis software for immune sequencing data. Their target antigens are unknown. General study results and limits: There were five TRBV segments more frequent in patients than controls, and TRBV5-6, TRBV5-1 and TRBV20-1 were among them.

Unique molecular identifiers were carried by the TCR beta cDNA libraries. TCRdb reanalysed the PCR reads using MiXCR and keeps one entry per CDR3 protein. The sample lists about 820,000 distinct CDR3 sequences, around 53% occurring once. The sample consisted of blood. These receptors came from a girl aged 5-17 years with multiple sclerosis.

This chain uses TRBV3-1 with TRBJ1-2; weak D call: TRBD1 (5 bases). The V gene's germline CDR1 is LGHDT and CDR2 YNNKEL (reference sequence). Trimming took 0 bases from V and 9 from J, leaving 17 bases between them. The length of the CDR3 is 15 residues. The CDR3 DNA follows: TGTGCCAGCAGCCAAGATCCCCAGGGTGGGATGAGCTACACCTTC. Protein product: CASSQDPQGGMSYTF.

The chain has TRBV29-1 and TRBJ2-1, with 7 bases that match TRBD1. With 4 bases clipped from V and 6 bases from J, the junction kept 3 bases outside the gene matches. Germline lookup yields CDR1 SQVTM and CDR2 ANQGSEA. The CDR3 totals 12 residues. In DNA, the CDR3 is TGCAGCGTTGTACAGGGGATCAATGAGCAGTTCTTC. This sequence encodes CSVVQGINEQFF.

The chain combines TRBV5-1 with TRBJ2-7; TRBD2 matches at 10 bases. The CDR3 length is 17 residues. The J segment lost 2 bases and the V segment lost 0 bases, leaving 8 bases of the junction unmatched. Germline CDR1 and CDR2: SGHRS and YFSETQ. CDR3 bases: TGCGCCAGCAGCTTGGTCTCTAGCGGGAGTTTGCCCTACGAGCAGTACTTC. This translates into CASSLVSSGSLPYEQYF.